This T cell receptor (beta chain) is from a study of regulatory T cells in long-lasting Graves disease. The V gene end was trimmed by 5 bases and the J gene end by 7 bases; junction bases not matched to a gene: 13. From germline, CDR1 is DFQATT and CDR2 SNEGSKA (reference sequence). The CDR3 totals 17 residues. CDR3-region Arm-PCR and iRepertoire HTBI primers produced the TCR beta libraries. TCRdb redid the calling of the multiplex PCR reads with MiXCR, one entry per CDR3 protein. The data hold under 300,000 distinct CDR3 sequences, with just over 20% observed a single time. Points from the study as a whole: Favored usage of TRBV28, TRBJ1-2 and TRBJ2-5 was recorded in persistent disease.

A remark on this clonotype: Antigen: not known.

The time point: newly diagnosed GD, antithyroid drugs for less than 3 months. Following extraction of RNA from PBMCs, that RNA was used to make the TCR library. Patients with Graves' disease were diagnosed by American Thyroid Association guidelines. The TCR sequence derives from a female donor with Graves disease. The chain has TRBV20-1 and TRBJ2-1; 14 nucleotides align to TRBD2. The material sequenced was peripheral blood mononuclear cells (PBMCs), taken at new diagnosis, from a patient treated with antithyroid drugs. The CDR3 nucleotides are TGCAGTGCTGAGACTAGCGGGAGGGCTAGGCTTAGGAATGAGCAGTTCTTC. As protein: CSAETSGRARLRNEQFF.